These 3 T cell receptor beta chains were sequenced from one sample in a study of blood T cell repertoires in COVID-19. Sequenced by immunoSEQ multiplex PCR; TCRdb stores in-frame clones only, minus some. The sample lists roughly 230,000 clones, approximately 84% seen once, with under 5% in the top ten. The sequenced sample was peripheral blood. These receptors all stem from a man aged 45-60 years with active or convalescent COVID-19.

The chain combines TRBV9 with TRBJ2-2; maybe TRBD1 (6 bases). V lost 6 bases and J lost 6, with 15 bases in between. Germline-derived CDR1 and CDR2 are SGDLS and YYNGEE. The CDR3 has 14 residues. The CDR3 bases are TGTGCCAGCACCGAACAGGGTTGGGCCGGGGAGCTGTTTTTT. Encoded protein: CASTEQGWAGELFF.

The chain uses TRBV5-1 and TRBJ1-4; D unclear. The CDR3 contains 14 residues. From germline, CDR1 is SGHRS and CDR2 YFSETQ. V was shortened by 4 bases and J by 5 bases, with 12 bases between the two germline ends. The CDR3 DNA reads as TGCGCCAGCAGCCCGGGCGGGTGGAATGAAAAACTGTTTTTT. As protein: CASSPGGWNEKLFF. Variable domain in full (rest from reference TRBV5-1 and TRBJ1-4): KAGVTQTPRYLIKTRGQQVTLSCSPISGHRSVSWYQQTPGQGLQFLFEYFSETQRNKGNFPGRFSGRQFSNSRSEMNVSTLELGDSALYLCASSPGGWNEKLFFGSGTQLSVL.

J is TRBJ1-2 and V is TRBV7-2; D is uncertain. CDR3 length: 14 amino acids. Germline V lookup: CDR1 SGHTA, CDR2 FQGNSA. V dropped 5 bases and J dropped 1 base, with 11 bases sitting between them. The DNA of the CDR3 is TGTGCCAGCAGCCGTAGCTCGGGTAACTATGGCTACACCTTC. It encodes CASSRSSGNYGYTF.